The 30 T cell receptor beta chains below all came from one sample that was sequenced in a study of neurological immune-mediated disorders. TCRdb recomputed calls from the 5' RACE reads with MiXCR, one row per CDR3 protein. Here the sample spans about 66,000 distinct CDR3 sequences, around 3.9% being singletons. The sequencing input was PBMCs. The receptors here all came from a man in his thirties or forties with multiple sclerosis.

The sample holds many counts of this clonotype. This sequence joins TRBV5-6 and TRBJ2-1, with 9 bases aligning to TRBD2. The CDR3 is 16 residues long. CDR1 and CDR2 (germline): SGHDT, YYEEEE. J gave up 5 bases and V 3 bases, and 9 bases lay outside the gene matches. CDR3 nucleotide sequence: TGTGCCAGCAGCTCACCTCTAGCGGGGAGGGACAATGAGCAGTTCTTC. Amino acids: CASSSPLAGRDNEQFF.

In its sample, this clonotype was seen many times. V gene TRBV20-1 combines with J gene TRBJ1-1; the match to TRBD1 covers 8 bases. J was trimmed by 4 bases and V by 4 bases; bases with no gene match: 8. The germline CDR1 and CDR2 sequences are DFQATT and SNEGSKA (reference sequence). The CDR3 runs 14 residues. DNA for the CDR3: TGCAGTGCTACCTTAGGACAGGGAGGCACTGAAGCTTTCTTT. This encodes CSATLGQGGTEAFF.

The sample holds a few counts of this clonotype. Here the CDR3 DNA reads TGTGCCAGTAGGGACCTGGACGGAGGGAGGTATGGCTACACCTTC. This translates into CASRDLDGGRYGYTF. This rearrangement joins TRBV19 to TRBJ1-2; D unclear. The V end was cut by 6 bases, the J end by 5 bases, with 19 bases between. The germline V gene has CDR1 LNHDA and CDR2 SQIVND (reference sequence). The CDR3 has 15 residues.

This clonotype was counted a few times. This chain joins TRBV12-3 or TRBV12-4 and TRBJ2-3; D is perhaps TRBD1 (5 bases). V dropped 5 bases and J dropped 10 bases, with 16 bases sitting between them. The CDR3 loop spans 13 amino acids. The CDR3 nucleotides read TGTGCCAGCAGTCCCCCCTCGACAGAGGCGCAGTATTTT. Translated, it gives CASSPPSTEAQYF.

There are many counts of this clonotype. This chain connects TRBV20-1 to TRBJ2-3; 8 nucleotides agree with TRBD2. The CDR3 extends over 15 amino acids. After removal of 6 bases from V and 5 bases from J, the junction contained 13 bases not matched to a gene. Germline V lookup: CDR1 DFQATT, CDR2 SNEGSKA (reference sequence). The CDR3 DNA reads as TGCAGTGCCCCGACAAGCGGGGGTGCGAGAGATACGCAGTATTTT. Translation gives CSAPTSGGARDTQYF.

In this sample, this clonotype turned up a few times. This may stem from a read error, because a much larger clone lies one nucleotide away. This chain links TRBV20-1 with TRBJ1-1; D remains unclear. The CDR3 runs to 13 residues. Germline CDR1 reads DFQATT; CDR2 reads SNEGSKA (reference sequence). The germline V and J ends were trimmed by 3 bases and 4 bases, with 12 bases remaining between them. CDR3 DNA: TGCAGTGCTAGGCCCAGAAAGGCCACTGAAGCTTTCTTT. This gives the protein CSARPRKATEAFF.

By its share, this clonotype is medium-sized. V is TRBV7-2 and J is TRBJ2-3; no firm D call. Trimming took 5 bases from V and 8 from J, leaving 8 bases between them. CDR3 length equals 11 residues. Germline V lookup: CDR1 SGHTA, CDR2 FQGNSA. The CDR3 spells CASSESVTQYF. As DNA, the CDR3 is TGTGCCAGCAGCGAATCTGTTACGCAGTATTTT.

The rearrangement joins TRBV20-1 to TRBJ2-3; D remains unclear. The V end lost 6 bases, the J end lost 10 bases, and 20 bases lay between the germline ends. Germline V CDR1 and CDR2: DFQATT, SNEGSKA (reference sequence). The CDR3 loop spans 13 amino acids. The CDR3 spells CSAPVEPRLAQYF. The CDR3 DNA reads TGCAGTGCCCCCGTCGAGCCCCGCTTAGCGCAGTATTTT.

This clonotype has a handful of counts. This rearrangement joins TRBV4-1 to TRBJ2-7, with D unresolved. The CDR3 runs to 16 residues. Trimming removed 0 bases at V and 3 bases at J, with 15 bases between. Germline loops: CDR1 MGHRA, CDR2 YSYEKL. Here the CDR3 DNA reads TGCGCCAGCAGCCAAGATGGATATGGGAATGGCTACGAGCAGTACTTC. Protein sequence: CASSQDGYGNGYEQYF.

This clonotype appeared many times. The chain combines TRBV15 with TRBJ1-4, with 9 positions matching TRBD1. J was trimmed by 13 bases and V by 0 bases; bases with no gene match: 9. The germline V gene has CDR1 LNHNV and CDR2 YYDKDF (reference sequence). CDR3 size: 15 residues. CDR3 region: CATSRDPGQGNVLFF. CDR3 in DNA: TGTGCCACCAGCAGAGATCCGGGACAGGGCAACGTACTGTTTTTT.

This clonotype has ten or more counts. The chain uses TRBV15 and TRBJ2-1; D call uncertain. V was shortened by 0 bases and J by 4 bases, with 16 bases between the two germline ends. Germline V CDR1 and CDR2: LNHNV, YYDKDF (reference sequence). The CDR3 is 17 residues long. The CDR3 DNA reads TGTGCCACCAGCAGAGATCCCGTCCGGACGGCATACAATGAGCAGTTCTTC. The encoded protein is CATSRDPVRTAYNEQFF.

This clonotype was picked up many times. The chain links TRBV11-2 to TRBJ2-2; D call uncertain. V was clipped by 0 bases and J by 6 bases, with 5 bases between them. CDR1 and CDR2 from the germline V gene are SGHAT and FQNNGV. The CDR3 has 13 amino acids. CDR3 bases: TGTGCCAGCAGCTTAGATCGGTCCGGGGAGCTGTTTTTT. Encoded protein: CASSLDRSGELFF. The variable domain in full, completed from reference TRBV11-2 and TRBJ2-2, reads EAGVAQSPRYKIIEKRQSVAFWCNPISGHATLYWYQQILGQGPKLLIQFQNNGVVDDSQLPKDRFSAERLKGVDSTLKIQPAKLEDSAVYLCASSLDRSGELFFGEGSRLTVL.

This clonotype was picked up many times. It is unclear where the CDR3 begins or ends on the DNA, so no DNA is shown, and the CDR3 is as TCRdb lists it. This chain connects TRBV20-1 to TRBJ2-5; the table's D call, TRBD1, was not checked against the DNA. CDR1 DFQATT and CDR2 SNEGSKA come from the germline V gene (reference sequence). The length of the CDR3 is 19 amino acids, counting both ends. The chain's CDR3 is CSARDLRDPVLRARPAQYF.

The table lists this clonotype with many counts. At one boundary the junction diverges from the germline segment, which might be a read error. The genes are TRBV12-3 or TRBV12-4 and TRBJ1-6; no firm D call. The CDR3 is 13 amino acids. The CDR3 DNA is TGTGCCAGCAGTTTGTGGGCCGAATCACCCCTCAACTTT. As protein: CASSLWAESPLNF.

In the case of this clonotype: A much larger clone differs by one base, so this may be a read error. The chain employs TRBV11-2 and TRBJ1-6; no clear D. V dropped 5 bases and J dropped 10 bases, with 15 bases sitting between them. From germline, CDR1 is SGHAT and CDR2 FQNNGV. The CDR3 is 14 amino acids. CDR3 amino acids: CASSTRKGWSPLHF. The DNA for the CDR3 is TGTGCCAGCAGCACACGAAAGGGCTGGTCACCCCTCCACTTT.

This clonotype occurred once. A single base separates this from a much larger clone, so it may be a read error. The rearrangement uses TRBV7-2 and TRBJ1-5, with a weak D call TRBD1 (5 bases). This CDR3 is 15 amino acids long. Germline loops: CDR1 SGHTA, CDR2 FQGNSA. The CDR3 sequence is CASSPTGGYFQPQNF. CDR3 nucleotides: TGTGCCAGCAGCCCCACCGGGGGGTACTTTCAGCCCCAGAATTTT. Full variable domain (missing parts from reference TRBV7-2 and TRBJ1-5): GAGVSQSPSNKVTEKGKDVELRCDPISGHTALYWYRQSLGQGLEFLIYFQGNSAPDKSGLPSDRFSAERTGGSVSTLTIQRTQQEDSAVYLCASSPTGGYFQPQNFGDGTRLSIL.

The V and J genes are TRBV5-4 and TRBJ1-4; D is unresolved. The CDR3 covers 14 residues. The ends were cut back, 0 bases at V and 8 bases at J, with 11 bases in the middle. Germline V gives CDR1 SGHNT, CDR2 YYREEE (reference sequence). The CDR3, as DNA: TGTGCCAGCAGCTTGGGGAAGGGTGGAGAAAAACTGTTTTTT. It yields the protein CASSLGKGGEKLFF.

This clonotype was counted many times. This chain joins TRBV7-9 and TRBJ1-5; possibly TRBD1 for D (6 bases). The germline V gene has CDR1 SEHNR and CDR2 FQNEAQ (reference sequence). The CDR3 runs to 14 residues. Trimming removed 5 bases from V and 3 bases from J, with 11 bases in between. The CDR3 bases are TGTGCCAGCAGCCAAGGGGGTTCCAATCAGCCCCAGCATTTT. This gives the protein CASSQGGSNQPQHF.

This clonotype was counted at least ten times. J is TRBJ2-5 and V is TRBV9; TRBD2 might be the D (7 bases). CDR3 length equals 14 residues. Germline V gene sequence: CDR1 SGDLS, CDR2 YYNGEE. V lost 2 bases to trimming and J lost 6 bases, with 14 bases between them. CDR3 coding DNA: TGTGCCAGCAGCGTCGATGGGGGGGCCCAGACCCAGTACTTC. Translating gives CASSVDGGAQTQYF.

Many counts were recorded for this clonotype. The CDR3 DNA follows: TGCAGCGTACCGGACGGTTACACAGATACGCAGTATTTT. Its translation is CSVPDGYTDTQYF. The V call is TRBV29-1, the J call TRBJ2-3, with D unresolved. The CDR3 has 13 amino acids. Germline CDR1 is SQVTM and CDR2 is ANQGSEA. Trimming removed 6 bases from V and 2 bases from J, with 12 bases in between.

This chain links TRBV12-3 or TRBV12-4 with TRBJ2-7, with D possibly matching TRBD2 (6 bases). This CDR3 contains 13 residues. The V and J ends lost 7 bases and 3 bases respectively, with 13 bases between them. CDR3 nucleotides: TGTGCCAGCACTTTTCGGGGGATCTACGAGCAGTACTTC. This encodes CASTFRGIYEQYF.

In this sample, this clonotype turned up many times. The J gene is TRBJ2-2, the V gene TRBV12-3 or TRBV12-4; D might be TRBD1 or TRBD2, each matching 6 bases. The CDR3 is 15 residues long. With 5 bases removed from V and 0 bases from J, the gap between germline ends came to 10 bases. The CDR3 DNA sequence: TGTGCCAGCAGTCTGGAGGGGGCGAACACCGGGGAGCTGTTTTTT. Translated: CASSLEGANTGELFF.

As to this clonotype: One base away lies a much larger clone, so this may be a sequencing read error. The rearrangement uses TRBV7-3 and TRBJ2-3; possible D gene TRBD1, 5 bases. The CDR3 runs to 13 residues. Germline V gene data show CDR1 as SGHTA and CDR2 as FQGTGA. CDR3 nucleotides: TGTGCCAGCAGCTTGGACAACACAGATATGCAGTATTTT. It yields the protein CASSLDNTDMQYF. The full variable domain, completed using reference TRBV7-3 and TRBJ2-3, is GAGVSQTPSNKVTEKGKYVELRCDPISGHTALYWYRQSLGQGPEFLIYFQGTGAADDSGLPNDRFFAVRPEGSVSTLKIQRTERGDSAVYLCASSLDNTDMQYFGPGTRLTVL.

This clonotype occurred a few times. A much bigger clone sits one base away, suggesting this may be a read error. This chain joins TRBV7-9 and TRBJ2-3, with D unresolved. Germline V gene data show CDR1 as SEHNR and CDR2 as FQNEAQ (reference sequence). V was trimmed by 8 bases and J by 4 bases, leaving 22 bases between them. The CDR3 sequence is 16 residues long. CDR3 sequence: CASAHLGSPTADTQYF. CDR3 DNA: TGTGCCAGCGCCCACTTGGGCAGCCCAACGGCAGATACGCAGTATTTT.

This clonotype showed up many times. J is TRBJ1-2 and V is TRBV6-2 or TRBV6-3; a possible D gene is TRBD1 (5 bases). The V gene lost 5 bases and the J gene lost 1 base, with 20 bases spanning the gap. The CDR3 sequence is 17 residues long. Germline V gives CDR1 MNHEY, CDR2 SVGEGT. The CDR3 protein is CASSKGTLTRSNYGYTF. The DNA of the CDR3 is TGTGCCAGCAGTAAAGGGACCCTTACCCGGAGTAACTATGGCTACACCTTC.

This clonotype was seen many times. CDR3: CASSIVPGVIPMNTEAFF. Written as DNA, the CDR3 is TGTGCCAGCAGCATTGTCCCAGGGGTAATCCCAATGAACACTGAAGCTTTCTTT. The chain links TRBV21-1 to TRBJ1-1; the D call in the table, TRBD1, was not verified against the DNA. TRBV21-1 is shown as a pseudogene. The CDR3 sequence is 18 residues long.

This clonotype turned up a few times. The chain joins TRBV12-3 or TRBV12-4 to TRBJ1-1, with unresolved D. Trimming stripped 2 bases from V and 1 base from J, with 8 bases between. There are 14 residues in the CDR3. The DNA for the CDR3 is TGTGCCAGCAGTTTAAGGGAACAGAACACTGAAGCTTTCTTT. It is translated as CASSLREQNTEAFF.

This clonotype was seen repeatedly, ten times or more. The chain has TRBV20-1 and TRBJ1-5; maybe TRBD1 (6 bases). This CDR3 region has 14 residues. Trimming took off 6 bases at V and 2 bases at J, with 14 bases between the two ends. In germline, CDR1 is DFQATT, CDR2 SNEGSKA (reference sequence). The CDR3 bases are TGCAGTGCAAATACAGGGTCCGGCAATCAGCCCCAGCATTTT. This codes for CSANTGSGNQPQHF.

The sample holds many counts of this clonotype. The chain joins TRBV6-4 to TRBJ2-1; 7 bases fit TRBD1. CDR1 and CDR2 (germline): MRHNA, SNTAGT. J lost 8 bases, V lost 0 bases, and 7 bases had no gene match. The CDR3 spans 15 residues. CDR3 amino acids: CASSDSPGGSDEQFF. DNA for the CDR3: TGTGCCAGCAGTGACTCACCAGGGGGTAGCGATGAGCAGTTCTTC.

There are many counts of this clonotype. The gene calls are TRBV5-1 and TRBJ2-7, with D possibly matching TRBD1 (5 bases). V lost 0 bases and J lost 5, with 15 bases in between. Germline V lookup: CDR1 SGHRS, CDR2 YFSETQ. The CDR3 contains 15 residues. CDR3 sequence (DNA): TGCGCCAGCAGCTTGGCCTCAGGGATCTTCAACGAGCAGTACTTC. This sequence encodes CASSLASGIFNEQYF.